A selection of T cell receptor beta chains follows, all from one sample in a study of blood T cell repertoires in COVID-19. The table came from immunoSEQ multiplex PCR; TCRdb's copy has only in-frame clones and leaves some out. The table lists tens of thousands of clones, roughly 84% of them singletons, with under 6% in the top ten. The sample was peripheral blood. The receptors were gathered from a woman aged 55-70 years with acute or convalescent COVID-19. Both conserved end residues are part of each CDR3. Each record gives: clone size, V gene, D gene, J gene, CDR3 protein, CDR3 DNA. The D gene is left open where the match is weak. Part of the rows lack a size; the others show once, few, many or a class for expanded clones.

clone size: NA
V gene: TRBV3-1/TRBV3-2
D gene: TRBD2
J gene: TRBJ2-4
CDR3 protein: CASSQGLAGVGKNIQYF
CDR3 DNA: TGTGCCAGCAGCCAAGGGTTAGCGGGAGTCGGCAAAAACATTCAGTACTTC

clone size: NA
V gene: TRBV9
D gene: TRBD2
J gene: TRBJ2-3
CDR3 protein: CASSHSLAGGQTDTQYF
CDR3 DNA: TGTGCCAGCAGCCATTCCTTAGCGGGGGGGCAAACAGATACGCAGTATTTT

clone size: NA
V gene: TRBV9
D gene: TRBD2
J gene: TRBJ2-3
CDR3 protein: CASSANGLAGRDTQYF
CDR3 DNA: TGTGCCAGCAGCGCCAATGGACTAGCGGGGAGGGATACGCAGTATTTT

clone size: NA
V gene: TRBV19
D gene: NA
J gene: TRBJ2-1
CDR3 protein: CASSMAREQFF
CDR3 DNA: TGTGCCAGTAGTATGGCACGTGAGCAGTTCTTC

clone size: few
V gene: TRBV10-3
D gene: NA
J gene: TRBJ2-7
CDR3 protein: CAISMAGHEQYF
CDR3 DNA: TGTGCCATCAGTATGGCAGGTCACGAGCAGTACTTC

clone size: NA
V gene: TRBV15
D gene: TRBD2
J gene: TRBJ2-2
CDR3 protein: CATSRDPGGRAGELFF
CDR3 DNA: TGTGCCACCAGCAGAGATCCGGGGGGGCGCGCCGGGGAGCTGTTTTTT

clone size: once
V gene: TRBV6-6
D gene: NA
J gene: TRBJ1-1
CDR3 protein: CASTQIMNTEAFF
CDR3 DNA: TGTGCCAGCACCCAAATCATGAACACTGAAGCTTTCTTT

clone size: NA
V gene: TRBV6-4
D gene: TRBD1
J gene: TRBJ1-1
CDR3 protein: CASTSPTGLNTEAFF
CDR3 DNA: TGTGCCAGCACAAGCCCGACAGGGTTGAACACTGAAGCTTTCTTT

clone size: once
V gene: TRBV6-5
D gene: TRBD1
J gene: TRBJ2-7
CDR3 protein: CASNPGTGVYEQYF
CDR3 DNA: TGTGCCAGCAACCCCGGGACAGGGGTATACGAGCAGTACTTC

clone size: NA
V gene: TRBV1
D gene: NA
J gene: TRBJ1-2
CDR3 protein: CTSSQGHREWGGYTF
CDR3 DNA: TGCACCAGCAGCCAAGGGCACAGGGAATGGGGTGGCTACACCTTC

clone size: NA
V gene: TRBV5-6
D gene: TRBD1
J gene: TRBJ1-1
CDR3 protein: CASRGRDRVSGTEAFF
CDR3 DNA: TGTGCCAGCAGGGGCCGGGACAGGGTATCAGGCACTGAAGCTTTCTTT

clone size: NA
V gene: TRBV9
D gene: TRBD1
J gene: TRBJ1-1
CDR3 protein: CASSGDRGPNTEAFF
CDR3 DNA: TGTGCCAGCAGCGGGGACAGGGGCCCGAACACTGAAGCTTTCTTT

clone size: NA
V gene: TRBV10-3
D gene: NA
J gene: TRBJ1-2
CDR3 protein: CAISVGQSSGYTF
CDR3 DNA: TGTGCCATCAGTGTTGGGCAGTCAAGTGGCTACACCTTC

clone size: once
V gene: TRBV7-2
D gene: NA
J gene: TRBJ2-1
CDR3 protein: CASSLVGGVNEQFF
CDR3 DNA: TGTGCCAGCAGCTTAGTTGGCGGCGTCAATGAGCAGTTCTTC

clone size: NA
V gene: TRBV12-3/TRBV12-4
D gene: NA
J gene: TRBJ1-5
CDR3 protein: CASSFNNQPQHF
CDR3 DNA: TGTGCCAGCAGTTTTAACAATCAGCCCCAGCATTTT

clone size: NA
V gene: TRBV19
D gene: TRBD1
J gene: TRBJ2-7
CDR3 protein: CASSRDRTFYEQYF
CDR3 DNA: TGTGCCAGTAGTCGGGACAGGACTTTCTACGAGCAGTACTTC

clone size: NA
V gene: TRBV5-1
D gene: NA
J gene: TRBJ1-1
CDR3 protein: CASSLDSMNTEAFF
CDR3 DNA: TGCGCCAGCAGCTTAGACAGCATGAACACTGAAGCTTTCTTT

clone size: NA
V gene: TRBV2
D gene: TRBD1
J gene: TRBJ1-1
CDR3 protein: CASSAGRGRAFF
CDR3 DNA: TGTGCCAGCAGTGCGGGCAGGGGGCGAGCTTTCTTT

clone size: NA
V gene: TRBV6-6
D gene: TRBD1
J gene: TRBJ1-6
CDR3 protein: CASSLQGELNSPLHF
CDR3 DNA: TGTGCCAGCAGTTTACAGGGGGAACTAAATTCACCCCTCCACTTT

clone size: few
V gene: TRBV2
D gene: TRBD1
J gene: TRBJ1-2
CDR3 protein: CASSVGDRGRTF
CDR3 DNA: TGTGCCAGCAGTGTAGGAGACAGGGGACGCACCTTC

clone size: NA
V gene: TRBV10-3
D gene: NA
J gene: TRBJ1-1
CDR3 protein: CAISESGGNTEAFF
CDR3 DNA: TGTGCCATCAGTGAGTCGGGGGGAAATACTGAAGCTTTCTTT

clone size: NA
V gene: TRBV5-1
D gene: NA
J gene: TRBJ2-6
CDR3 protein: CASSSDTSGANVLTF
CDR3 DNA: TGCGCCAGCAGCTCGGACACATCTGGGGCCAACGTCCTGACTTTC

clone size: few
V gene: TRBV19
D gene: TRBD2
J gene: TRBJ2-1
CDR3 protein: CASSIGNSGGYNEQFF
CDR3 DNA: TGTGCCAGTAGTATAGGAAATAGCGGGGGCTACAATGAGCAGTTCTTC

clone size: NA
V gene: TRBV30
D gene: TRBD1
J gene: TRBJ2-2
CDR3 protein: CAWSVRAGTGNTGELFF
CDR3 DNA: TGTGCCTGGAGTGTACGGGCCGGGACAGGGAACACCGGGGAGCTGTTTTTT

clone size: NA
V gene: TRBV4-2
D gene: TRBD2
J gene: TRBJ2-1
CDR3 protein: CASSQTNGGGSYNEQFF
CDR3 DNA: TGTGCCAGCAGCCAGACCAACGGCGGGGGGTCCTACAATGAGCAGTTCTTC

clone size: NA
V gene: TRBV6-5
D gene: NA
J gene: TRBJ1-3
CDR3 protein: CASNPGGPGNTIYF
CDR3 DNA: TGTGCCAGCAACCCGGGAGGACCTGGAAACACCATATATTTT

clone size: NA
V gene: TRBV27
D gene: NA
J gene: TRBJ2-5
CDR3 protein: CASSLDWRAGETQYF
CDR3 DNA: TGTGCCAGCAGTTTGGATTGGCGGGCCGGAGAGACCCAGTACTTC

clone size: NA
V gene: TRBV18
D gene: NA
J gene: TRBJ1-3
CDR3 protein: CASSPPNREGNTIYF
CDR3 DNA: TGTGCCAGCTCACCACCGAACAGGGAAGGAAACACCATATATTTT

clone size: NA
V gene: TRBV7-2
D gene: TRBD1
J gene: TRBJ1-2
CDR3 protein: CASSPTDREYGYTF
CDR3 DNA: TGTGCCAGCAGCCCCACGGACAGGGAATATGGCTACACCTTC

clone size: NA
V gene: TRBV2
D gene: TRBD2
J gene: TRBJ2-1
CDR3 protein: CASSDPASGVVNEQFF
CDR3 DNA: TGTGCCAGCAGTGATCCCGCTAGCGGGGTTGTTAATGAGCAGTTCTTC

clone size: once
V gene: TRBV12-3/TRBV12-4
D gene: NA
J gene: TRBJ1-1
CDR3 protein: CAISGFGTEAFF
CDR3 DNA: TGTGCCATCTCAGGCTTCGGCACTGAAGCTTTCTTT

clone size: once
V gene: TRBV20-1
D gene: NA
J gene: TRBJ2-1
CDR3 protein: CSASERTDTLGEQFF
CDR3 DNA: TGCAGTGCTAGTGAGAGGACAGATACCTTAGGTGAGCAGTTCTTC

clone size: NA
V gene: TRBV27
D gene: TRBD1
J gene: TRBJ2-7
CDR3 protein: CASSTLPGQAPYEQYF
CDR3 DNA: TGTGCCAGCAGCACCCTGCCGGGACAGGCACCCTACGAGCAGTACTTC

clone size: NA
V gene: TRBV11-2
D gene: NA
J gene: TRBJ2-1
CDR3 protein: CASSELSWQFF
CDR3 DNA: TGTGCCAGCAGCGAGCTCTCCTGGCAGTTCTTC

clone size: few
V gene: TRBV19
D gene: TRBD1
J gene: TRBJ2-3
CDR3 protein: CASSTDRGRDTQYF
CDR3 DNA: TGTGCCAGTAGTACGGACAGGGGGCGGGATACGCAGTATTTT

clone size: once
V gene: TRBV5-1
D gene: TRBD1
J gene: TRBJ1-4
CDR3 protein: CASSFGQGGRKKLFF
CDR3 DNA: TGCGCCAGCAGCTTCGGACAGGGAGGAAGAAAAAAACTGTTTTTT

clone size: once
V gene: TRBV7-2
D gene: NA
J gene: TRBJ1-5
CDR3 protein: CASSPLWGQPQHF
CDR3 DNA: TGTGCCAGCAGCCCACTGTGGGGCCAGCCCCAGCATTTT

clone size: NA
V gene: TRBV11-2
D gene: TRBD2
J gene: TRBJ2-7
CDR3 protein: CASSASSGGVYEQYF
CDR3 DNA: TGTGCCAGCAGCGCCTCTAGCGGGGGCGTCTACGAGCAGTACTTC

clone size: NA
V gene: TRBV10-3
D gene: NA
J gene: TRBJ1-1
CDR3 protein: CAISDAGVNTEAFF
CDR3 DNA: TGTGCCATCAGTGATGCAGGGGTGAACACTGAAGCTTTCTTT

clone size: NA
V gene: TRBV7-9
D gene: NA
J gene: TRBJ1-2
CDR3 protein: CASSLDRASYGYTF
CDR3 DNA: TGTGCCAGCAGCTTAGACAGGGCCTCTTATGGCTACACCTTC

clone size: NA
V gene: TRBV7-9
D gene: TRBD1
J gene: TRBJ2-1
CDR3 protein: CASSSDRGGNEQFF
CDR3 DNA: TGTGCCAGCAGCTCGGACAGGGGTGGGAATGAGCAGTTCTTC

clone size: NA
V gene: TRBV3-1/TRBV3-2
D gene: NA
J gene: TRBJ1-1
CDR3 protein: CASKGRRGTEAFF
CDR3 DNA: TGTGCCAGCAAGGGACGCCGGGGGACTGAAGCTTTCTTT

clone size: few
V gene: TRBV5-1
D gene: NA
J gene: TRBJ1-4
CDR3 protein: CASRVGDTVREKLFF
CDR3 DNA: TGCGCCAGCAGGGTAGGGGATACGGTTCGGGAAAAACTGTTTTTT

clone size: NA
V gene: TRBV25-1
D gene: TRBD1
J gene: TRBJ2-1
CDR3 protein: CASSHSGQGNNEQFF
CDR3 DNA: TGTGCCAGCAGCCATTCAGGACAGGGGAACAATGAGCAGTTCTTC

clone size: NA
V gene: TRBV27
D gene: TRBD1
J gene: TRBJ1-6
CDR3 protein: CASSSPTRQGAHSPLHF
CDR3 DNA: TGTGCCAGCAGTTCCCCCACTCGACAGGGAGCCCATTCACCCCTCCACTTT

clone size: once
V gene: TRBV30
D gene: NA
J gene: TRBJ1-5
CDR3 protein: CAWVETGLYSNQPQHF
CDR3 DNA: TGTGCCTGGGTGGAGACGGGACTGTATAGCAATCAGCCCCAGCATTTT

clone size: NA
V gene: TRBV5-1
D gene: TRBD1
J gene: TRBJ1-3
CDR3 protein: CASSLGQAGNTIYF
CDR3 DNA: TGCGCCAGCAGCCTAGGACAGGCCGGAAACACCATATATTTT

clone size: NA
V gene: TRBV6-5
D gene: TRBD2
J gene: TRBJ2-7
CDR3 protein: CASSAGGPRSEQYF
CDR3 DNA: TGTGCCAGCAGCGCGGGGGGGCCGAGGAGCGAGCAGTACTTC

clone size: few
V gene: TRBV6-6
D gene: NA
J gene: TRBJ1-1
CDR3 protein: CASSYNAAGGEAFF
CDR3 DNA: TGTGCCAGCAGTTACAACGCAGCAGGAGGTGAAGCTTTCTTT

clone size: NA
V gene: TRBV18
D gene: TRBD2
J gene: TRBJ2-2
CDR3 protein: CASSPALAKNTGELFF
CDR3 DNA: TGTGCCAGCTCACCAGCACTAGCGAAAAACACCGGGGAGCTGTTTTTT

clone size: NA
V gene: TRBV29-1
D gene: TRBD1
J gene: TRBJ1-2
CDR3 protein: CSADREESNYGYTF
CDR3 DNA: TGCAGCGCCGACAGGGAAGAGTCTAACTATGGCTACACCTTC

clone size: NA
V gene: TRBV24-1
D gene: NA
J gene: TRBJ1-1
CDR3 protein: CATSMGGGRNTEAFF
CDR3 DNA: TGTGCCACCTCCATGGGAGGCGGAAGGAACACTGAAGCTTTCTTT

clone size: NA
V gene: TRBV5-1
D gene: NA
J gene: TRBJ2-1
CDR3 protein: CASSLGRQPFNEQFF
CDR3 DNA: TGCGCCAGCAGCTTGGGGCGACAACCCTTCAATGAGCAGTTCTTC

clone size: NA
V gene: TRBV12-3/TRBV12-4
D gene: NA
J gene: TRBJ1-1
CDR3 protein: CASSLFQAEAFF
CDR3 DNA: TGTGCCAGCAGTTTATTTCAGGCTGAAGCTTTCTTT

clone size: NA
V gene: TRBV19
D gene: NA
J gene: TRBJ2-5
CDR3 protein: CASGRQVQETQYF
CDR3 DNA: TGTGCCAGTGGTAGGCAGGTCCAAGAGACCCAGTACTTC

clone size: few
V gene: TRBV7-3
D gene: NA
J gene: TRBJ2-2
CDR3 protein: CASSLNTLSTGELFF
CDR3 DNA: TGTGCCAGCAGCTTAAATACGCTATCGACCGGGGAGCTGTTTTTT

clone size: NA
V gene: TRBV5-4
D gene: NA
J gene: TRBJ2-1
CDR3 protein: CASSLGRTVYNEQFF
CDR3 DNA: TGTGCCAGCAGCTTGGGGCGGACAGTGTACAATGAGCAGTTCTTC